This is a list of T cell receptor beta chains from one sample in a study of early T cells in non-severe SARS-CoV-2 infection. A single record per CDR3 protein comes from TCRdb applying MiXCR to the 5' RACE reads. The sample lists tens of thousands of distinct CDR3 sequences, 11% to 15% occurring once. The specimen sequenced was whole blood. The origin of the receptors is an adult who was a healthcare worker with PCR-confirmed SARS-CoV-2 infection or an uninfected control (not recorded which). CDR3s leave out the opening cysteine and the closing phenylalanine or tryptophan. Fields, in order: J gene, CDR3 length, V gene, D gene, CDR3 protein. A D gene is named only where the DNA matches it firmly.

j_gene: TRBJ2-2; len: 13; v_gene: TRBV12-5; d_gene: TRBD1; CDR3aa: ASGSTGGYTGELF
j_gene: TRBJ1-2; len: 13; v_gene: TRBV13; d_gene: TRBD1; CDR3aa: ASSLSWDRANGYT
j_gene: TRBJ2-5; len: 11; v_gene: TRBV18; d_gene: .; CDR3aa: ASSLAAGETQY
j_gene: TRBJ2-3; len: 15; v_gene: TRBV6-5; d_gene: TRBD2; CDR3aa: ASRSISSGPTTDTQY
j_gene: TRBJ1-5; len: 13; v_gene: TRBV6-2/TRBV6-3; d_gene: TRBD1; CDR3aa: ASSQQGFSNQPQH
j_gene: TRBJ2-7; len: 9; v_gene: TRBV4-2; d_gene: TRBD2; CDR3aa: ASENGGEQY
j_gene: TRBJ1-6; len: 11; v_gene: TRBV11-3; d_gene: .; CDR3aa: ASSIGGDSPLH
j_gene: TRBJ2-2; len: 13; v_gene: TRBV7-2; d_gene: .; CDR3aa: ASSLVAIGTGELF
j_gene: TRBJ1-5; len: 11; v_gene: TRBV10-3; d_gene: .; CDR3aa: AISAEQNQPQH
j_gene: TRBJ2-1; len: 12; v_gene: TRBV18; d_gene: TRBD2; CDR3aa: ASGLAGVDNEQF
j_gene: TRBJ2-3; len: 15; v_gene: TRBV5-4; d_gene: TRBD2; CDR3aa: ASSHSGGGRVTDTQY
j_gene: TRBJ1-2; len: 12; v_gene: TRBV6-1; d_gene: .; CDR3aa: ASRERQPGSGYT
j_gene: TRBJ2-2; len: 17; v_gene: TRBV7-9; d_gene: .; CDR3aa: ASSIRPDLSGDNSGELF
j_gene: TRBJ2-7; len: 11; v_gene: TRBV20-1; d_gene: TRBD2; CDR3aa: SAPGLADYEQY
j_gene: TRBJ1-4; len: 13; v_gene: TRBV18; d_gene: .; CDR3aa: ASSPRGAVYEKLF
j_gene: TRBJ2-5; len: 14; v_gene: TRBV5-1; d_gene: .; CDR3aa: ASSLAKARGQETQY
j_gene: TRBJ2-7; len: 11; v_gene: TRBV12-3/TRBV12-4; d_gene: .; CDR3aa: ASGLGNTYEQY
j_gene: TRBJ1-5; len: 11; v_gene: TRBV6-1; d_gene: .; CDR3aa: ASTRGGNQPQH
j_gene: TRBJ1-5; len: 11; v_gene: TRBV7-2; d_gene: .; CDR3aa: ASSLKGSQPQH
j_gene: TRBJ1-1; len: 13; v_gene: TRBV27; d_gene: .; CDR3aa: ASSLGTAPNTEAF
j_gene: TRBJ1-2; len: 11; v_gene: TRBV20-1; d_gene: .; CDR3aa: SAAAGAQNGYT
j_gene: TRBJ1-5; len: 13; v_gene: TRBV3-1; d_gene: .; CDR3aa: ASSQGGVGNQPQH
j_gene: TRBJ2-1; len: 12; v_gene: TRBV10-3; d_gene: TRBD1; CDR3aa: AIEGQGDDNEQF
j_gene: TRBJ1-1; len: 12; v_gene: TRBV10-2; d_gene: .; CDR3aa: ASSWTTMNTEAF
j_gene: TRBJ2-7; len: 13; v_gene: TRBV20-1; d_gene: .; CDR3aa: SATPTGSASYEQY
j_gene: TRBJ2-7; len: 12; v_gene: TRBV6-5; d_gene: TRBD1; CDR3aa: ASSLQGAPYEQY
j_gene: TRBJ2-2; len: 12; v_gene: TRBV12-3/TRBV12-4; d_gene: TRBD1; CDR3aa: ASSPTGLTGELF
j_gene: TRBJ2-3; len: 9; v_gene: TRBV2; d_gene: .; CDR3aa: ASSDGDTQY